The present T cell receptor (beta chain) was sequenced within a study of response to subunit inactivated influenza vaccine. General study points: With each seasonal influenza vaccination, the authors suggested, few new T cells are recruited.

As to this clonotype: What it binds is unknown.

In TCRdb, the RT-PCR reads were re-called with MiXCR into one record per CDR3 protein. The data contain about 520,000 distinct CDR3 sequences, 25% of them singletons. The sequence derives from a man aged 50-59 years who received an inactivated influenza vaccine. Sequenced material: CD4+ T cells sorted from PBMCs, taken 5 days after vaccination.

The DNA of the CDR3 is TGTGCCAGCAGCCCTAACCTGGACACCTACAATGAGCAGTTCTTC. This encodes CASSPNLDTYNEQFF. This sequence joins TRBV7-3 and TRBJ2-1; TRBD1 might be the D (5 bases). V was shortened by 5 bases and J by 2 bases, with 13 bases between the two germline ends. The CDR3 runs 15 residues. Germline V gene data show CDR1 as SGHTA and CDR2 as FQGTGA.